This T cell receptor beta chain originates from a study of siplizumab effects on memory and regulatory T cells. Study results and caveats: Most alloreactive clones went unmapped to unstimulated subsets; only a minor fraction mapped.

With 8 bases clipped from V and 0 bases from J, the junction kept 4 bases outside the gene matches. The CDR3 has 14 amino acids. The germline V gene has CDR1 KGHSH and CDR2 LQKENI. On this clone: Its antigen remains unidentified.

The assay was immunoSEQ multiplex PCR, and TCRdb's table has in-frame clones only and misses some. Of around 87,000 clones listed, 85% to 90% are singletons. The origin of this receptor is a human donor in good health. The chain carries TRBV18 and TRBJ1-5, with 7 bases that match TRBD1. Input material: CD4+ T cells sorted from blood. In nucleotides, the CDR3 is TGTGCCAGCGCGACAGGGAATAGCAATCAGCCCCAGCATTTT. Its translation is CASATGNSNQPQHF.